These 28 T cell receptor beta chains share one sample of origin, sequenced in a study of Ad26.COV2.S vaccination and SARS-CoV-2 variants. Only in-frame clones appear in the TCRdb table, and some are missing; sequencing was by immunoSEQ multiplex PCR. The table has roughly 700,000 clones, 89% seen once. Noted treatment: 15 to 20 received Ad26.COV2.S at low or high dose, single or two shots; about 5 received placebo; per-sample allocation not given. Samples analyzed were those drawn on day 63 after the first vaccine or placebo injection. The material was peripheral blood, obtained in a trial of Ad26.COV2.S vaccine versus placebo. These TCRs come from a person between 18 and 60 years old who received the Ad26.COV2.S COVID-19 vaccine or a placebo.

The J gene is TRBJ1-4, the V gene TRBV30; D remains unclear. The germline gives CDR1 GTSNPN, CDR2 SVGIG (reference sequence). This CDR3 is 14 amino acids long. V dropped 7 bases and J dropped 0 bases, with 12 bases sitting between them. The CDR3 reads CAYSRSATNEKLFF. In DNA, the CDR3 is TGTGCCTACTCCCGGTCCGCAACTAATGAAAAACTGTTTTTT.

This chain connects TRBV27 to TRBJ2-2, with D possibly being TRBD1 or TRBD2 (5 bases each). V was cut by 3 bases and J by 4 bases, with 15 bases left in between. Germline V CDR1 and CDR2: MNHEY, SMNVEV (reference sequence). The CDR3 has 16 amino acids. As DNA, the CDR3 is TGTGCCAGCAGTTTTATATGGGACGGCAGCACCGGGGAGCTGTTTTTT. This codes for CASSFIWDGSTGELFF.

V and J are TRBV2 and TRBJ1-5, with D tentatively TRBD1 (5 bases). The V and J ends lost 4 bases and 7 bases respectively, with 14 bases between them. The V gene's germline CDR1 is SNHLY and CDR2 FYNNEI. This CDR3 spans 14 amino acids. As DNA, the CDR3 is TGTGCCAGCAGTGGTTGGGACCCTCGACAGCCCCAGCATTTT. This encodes CASSGWDPRQPQHF.

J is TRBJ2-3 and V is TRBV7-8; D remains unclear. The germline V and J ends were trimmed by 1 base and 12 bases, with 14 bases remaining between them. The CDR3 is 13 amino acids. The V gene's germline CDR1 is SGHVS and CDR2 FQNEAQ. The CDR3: CASSLDSSHPQYF. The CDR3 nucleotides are TGTGCCAGCAGCTTAGATTCTTCCCACCCCCAGTATTTT.

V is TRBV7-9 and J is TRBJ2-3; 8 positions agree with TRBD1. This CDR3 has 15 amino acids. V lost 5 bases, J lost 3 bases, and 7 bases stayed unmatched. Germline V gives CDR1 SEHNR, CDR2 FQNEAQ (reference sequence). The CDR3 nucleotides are TGTGCCAGCAGCCGACAGGGGTTGAGGACAGATACGCAGTATTTT. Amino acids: CASSRQGLRTDTQYF.

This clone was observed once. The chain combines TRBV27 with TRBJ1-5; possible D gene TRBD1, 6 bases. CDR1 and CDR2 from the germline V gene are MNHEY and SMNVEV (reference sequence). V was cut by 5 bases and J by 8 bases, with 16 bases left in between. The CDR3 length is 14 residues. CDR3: CASSPREGVKPQHF. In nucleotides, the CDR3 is TGTGCCAGCAGTCCCCGGGAGGGGGTGAAGCCCCAGCATTTT.

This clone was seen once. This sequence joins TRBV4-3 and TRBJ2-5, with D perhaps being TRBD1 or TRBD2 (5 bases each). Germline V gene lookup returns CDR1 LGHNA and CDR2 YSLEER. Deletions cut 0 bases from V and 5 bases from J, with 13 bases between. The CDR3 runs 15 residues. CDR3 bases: TGCGCCAGCAGCCAAGATCCCGGGGCGTGGGAGACCCAGTACTTC. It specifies CASSQDPGAWETQYF.

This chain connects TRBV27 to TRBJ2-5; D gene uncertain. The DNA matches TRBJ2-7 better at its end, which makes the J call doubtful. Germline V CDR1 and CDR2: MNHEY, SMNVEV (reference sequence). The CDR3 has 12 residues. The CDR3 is CASSFGPYEQYF. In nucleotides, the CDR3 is TGTGCCAGCAGTTTCGGGCCCTACGAGCAGTACTTC.

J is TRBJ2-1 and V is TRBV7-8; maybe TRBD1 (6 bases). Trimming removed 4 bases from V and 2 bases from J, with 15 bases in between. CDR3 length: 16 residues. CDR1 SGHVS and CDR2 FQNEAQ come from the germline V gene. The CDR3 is CASSSSPGDTYNEQFF. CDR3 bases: TGTGCCAGCAGCTCCTCCCCAGGGGACACCTACAATGAGCAGTTCTTC.

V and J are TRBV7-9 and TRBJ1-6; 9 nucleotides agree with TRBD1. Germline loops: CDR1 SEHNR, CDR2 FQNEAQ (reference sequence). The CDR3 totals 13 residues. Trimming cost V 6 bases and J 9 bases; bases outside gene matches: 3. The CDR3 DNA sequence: TGTGCCAGCAGTGTGGGACAGGGTTCACCCCTCCACTTT. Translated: CASSVGQGSPLHF.

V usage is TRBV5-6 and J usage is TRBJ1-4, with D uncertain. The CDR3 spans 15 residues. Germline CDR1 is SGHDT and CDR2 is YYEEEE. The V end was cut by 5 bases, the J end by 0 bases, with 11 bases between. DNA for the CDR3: TGTGCCAGCAGAAGGCGGGGTTCAACTAATGAAAAACTGTTTTTT. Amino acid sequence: CASRRRGSTNEKLFF.

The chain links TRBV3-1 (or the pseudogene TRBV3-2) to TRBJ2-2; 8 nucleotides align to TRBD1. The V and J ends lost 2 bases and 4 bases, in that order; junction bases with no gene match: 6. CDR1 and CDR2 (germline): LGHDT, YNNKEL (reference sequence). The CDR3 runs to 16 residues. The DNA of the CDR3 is TGTGCCAGCAGCCAACGCCGGACAGGGAGCACCGGGGAGCTGTTTTTT. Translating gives CASSQRRTGSTGELFF.

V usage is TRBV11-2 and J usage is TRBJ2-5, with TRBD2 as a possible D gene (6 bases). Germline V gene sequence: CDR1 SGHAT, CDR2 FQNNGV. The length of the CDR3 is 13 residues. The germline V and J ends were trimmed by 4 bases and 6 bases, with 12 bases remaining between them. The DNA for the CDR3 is TGTGCCAGCAGCTCCGGGGACTTCAAGACCCAGTACTTC. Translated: CASSSGDFKTQYF.

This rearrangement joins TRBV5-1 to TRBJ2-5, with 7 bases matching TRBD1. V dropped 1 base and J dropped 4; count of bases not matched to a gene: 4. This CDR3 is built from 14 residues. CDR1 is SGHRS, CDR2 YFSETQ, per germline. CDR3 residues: CASSLPQGVETQYF. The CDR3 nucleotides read TGCGCCAGCAGCTTGCCTCAGGGGGTAGAGACCCAGTACTTC.

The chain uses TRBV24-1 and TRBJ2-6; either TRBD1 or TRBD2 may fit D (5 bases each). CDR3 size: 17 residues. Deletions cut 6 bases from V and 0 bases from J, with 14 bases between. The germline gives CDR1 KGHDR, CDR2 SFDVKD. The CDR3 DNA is TGTGCCACCAGTTCCGGGACGACGAACTCTGGGGCCAACGTCCTGACTTTC. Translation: CATSSGTTNSGANVLTF.

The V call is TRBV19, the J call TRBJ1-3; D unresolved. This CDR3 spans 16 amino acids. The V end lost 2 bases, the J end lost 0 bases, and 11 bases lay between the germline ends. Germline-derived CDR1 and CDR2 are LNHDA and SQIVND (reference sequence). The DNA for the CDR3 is TGTGCCAGTAGTATAACCGGCTCCCGCTCTGGAAACACCATATATTTT. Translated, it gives CASSITGSRSGNTIYF. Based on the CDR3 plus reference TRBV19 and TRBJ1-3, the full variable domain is DGGITQSPKYLFRKEGQNVTLSCEQNLNHDAMYWYRQDPGQGLRLIYYSQIVNDFQKGDIAEGYSVSREKKESFPLTVTSAQKNPTAFYLCASSITGSRSGNTIYFGEGSWLTVV.

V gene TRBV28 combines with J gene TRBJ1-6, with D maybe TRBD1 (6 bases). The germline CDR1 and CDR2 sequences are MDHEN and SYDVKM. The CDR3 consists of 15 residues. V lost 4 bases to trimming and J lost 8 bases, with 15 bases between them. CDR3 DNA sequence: TGTGCCAGCAGTTCGATAACAGGGAAACATTCACCCCTCCACTTT. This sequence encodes CASSSITGKHSPLHF.

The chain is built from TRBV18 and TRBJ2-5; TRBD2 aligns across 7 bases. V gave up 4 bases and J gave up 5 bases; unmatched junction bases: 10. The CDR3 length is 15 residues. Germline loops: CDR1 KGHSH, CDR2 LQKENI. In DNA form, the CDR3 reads TGTGCCAGCTCACATACTCTTCAGCGGGATGAGACCCAGTACTTC. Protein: CASSHTLQRDETQYF.

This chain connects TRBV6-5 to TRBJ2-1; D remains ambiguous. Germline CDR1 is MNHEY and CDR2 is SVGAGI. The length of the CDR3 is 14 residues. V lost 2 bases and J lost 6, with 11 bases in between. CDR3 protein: CASSYQSSANEQFF. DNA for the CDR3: TGTGCCAGCAGTTACCAGAGTAGTGCCAATGAGCAGTTCTTC.

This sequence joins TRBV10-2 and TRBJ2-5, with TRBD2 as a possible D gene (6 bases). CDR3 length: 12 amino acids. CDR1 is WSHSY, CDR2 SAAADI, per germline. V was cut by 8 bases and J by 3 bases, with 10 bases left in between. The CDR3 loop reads CASGTHKETQYF. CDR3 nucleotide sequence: TGCGCCAGCGGGACTCACAAAGAGACCCAGTACTTC.

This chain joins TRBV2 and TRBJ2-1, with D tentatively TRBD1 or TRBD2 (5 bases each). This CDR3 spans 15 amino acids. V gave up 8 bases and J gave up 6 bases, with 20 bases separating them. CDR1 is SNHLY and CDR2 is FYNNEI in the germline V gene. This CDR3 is CASGPGPYILNEQFF. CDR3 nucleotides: TGTGCCAGCGGACCGGGACCATATATTCTCAATGAGCAGTTCTTC.

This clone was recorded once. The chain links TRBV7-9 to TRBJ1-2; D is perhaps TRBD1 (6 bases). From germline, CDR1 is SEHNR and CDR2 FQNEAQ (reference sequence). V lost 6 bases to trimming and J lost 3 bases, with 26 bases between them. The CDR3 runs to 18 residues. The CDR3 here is CASRATGESQGKDYGYTF. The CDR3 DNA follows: TGTGCCAGCAGGGCCACCGGTGAATCACAGGGAAAAGACTATGGCTACACCTTC.

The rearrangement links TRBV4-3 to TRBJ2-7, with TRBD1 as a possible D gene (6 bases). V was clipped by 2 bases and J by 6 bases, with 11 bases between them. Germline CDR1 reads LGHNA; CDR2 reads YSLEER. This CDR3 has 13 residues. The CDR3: CASSQSWDTEQYF. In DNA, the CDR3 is TGCGCCAGCAGCCAAAGTTGGGACACCGAGCAGTACTTC.

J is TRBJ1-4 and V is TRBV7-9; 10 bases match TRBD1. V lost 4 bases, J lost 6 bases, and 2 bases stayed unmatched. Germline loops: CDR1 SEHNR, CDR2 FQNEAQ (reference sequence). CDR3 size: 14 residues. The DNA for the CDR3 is TGTGCCAGCAGCTGGACAGGGGGTGATGAAAAACTGTTTTTT. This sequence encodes CASSWTGGDEKLFF.

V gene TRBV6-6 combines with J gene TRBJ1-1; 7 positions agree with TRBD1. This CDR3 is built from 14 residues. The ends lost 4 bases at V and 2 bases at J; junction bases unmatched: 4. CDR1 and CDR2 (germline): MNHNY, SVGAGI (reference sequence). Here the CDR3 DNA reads TGTGCCAGCAGTTGGCGGGACAGAAACACTGAAGCTTTCTTT. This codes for CASSWRDRNTEAFF.

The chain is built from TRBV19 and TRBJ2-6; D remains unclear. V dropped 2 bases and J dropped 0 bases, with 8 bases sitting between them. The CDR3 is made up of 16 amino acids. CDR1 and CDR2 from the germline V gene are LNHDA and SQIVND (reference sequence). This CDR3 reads CASSINLSSGANVLTF. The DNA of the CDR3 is TGTGCCAGTAGTATAAACCTCAGCTCTGGGGCCAACGTCCTGACTTTC. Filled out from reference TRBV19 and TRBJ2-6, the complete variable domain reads DGGITQSPKYLFRKEGQNVTLSCEQNLNHDAMYWYRQDPGQGLRLIYYSQIVNDFQKGDIAEGYSVSREKKESFPLTVTSAQKNPTAFYLCASSINLSSGANVLTFGAGSRLTVL.

As DNA, the CDR3 is TGTGCCAGCAGCCTGGTAGGAGCGGGGCCTCAGTACTTC. As protein: CASSLVGAGPQYF. The rearrangement links TRBV6-5 to TRBJ2-7; 7 bases match TRBD2. Germline lookup yields CDR1 MNHEY and CDR2 SVGAGI. J was trimmed by 10 bases and V by 6 bases; bases with no gene match: 12. The CDR3 is made up of 13 amino acids.

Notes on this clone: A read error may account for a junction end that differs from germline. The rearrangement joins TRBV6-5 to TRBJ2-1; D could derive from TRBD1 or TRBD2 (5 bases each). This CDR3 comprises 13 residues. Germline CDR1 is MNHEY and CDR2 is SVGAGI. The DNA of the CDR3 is TGTGCCAGCAGTTACTCACGCCTCCACCCGGGGCTCTTC. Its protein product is CASSYSRLHPGLF.